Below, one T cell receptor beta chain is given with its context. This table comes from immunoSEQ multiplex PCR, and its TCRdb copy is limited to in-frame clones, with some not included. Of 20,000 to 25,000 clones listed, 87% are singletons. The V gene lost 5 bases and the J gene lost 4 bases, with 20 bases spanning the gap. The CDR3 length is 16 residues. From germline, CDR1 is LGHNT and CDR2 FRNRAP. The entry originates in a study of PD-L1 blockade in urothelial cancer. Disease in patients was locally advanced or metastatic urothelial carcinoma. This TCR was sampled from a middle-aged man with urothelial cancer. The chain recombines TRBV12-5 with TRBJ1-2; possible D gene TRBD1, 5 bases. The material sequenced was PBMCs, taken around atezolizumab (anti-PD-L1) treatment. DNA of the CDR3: TGTGCTAGTGGTAGTATTCAGCAGGGAAAGACCTATGGCTACACCTTC. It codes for CASGSIQQGKTYGYTF.